The 8 T cell receptor beta chains below were found in one sample sequenced in a study of cytomegalovirus exposure and HLA in healthy donors. Primers included in the PCR were 60 Vbeta and 13 Jbeta primers. Profiled with immunoSEQ multiplex PCR; TCRdb holds only in-frame clones, not every one. The profile covers approximately 190,000 clones, with over 65% appearing a single time and over 2.5% taken by the ten largest. Sequenced: PBMCs. Every receptor here comes from a woman in her fifties or sixties in good health and CMV-seropositive.

V usage is TRBV7-9 and J usage is TRBJ2-7, with TRBD1 matching over 7 bases. There are 14 residues in the CDR3. Germline CDR1 and CDR2: SEHNR and FQNEAQ (reference sequence). With 5 bases clipped from V and 3 bases from J, the junction kept 7 bases outside the gene matches. This CDR3 reads CASSPRDSDYEQYF. DNA of the CDR3: TGTGCCAGCAGCCCCCGGGACAGTGACTACGAGCAGTACTTC.

This chain links TRBV4-1 with TRBJ2-1; 9 bases fit TRBD2. Germline V gene sequence: CDR1 MGHRA, CDR2 YSYEKL. The J segment lost 7 bases and the V segment lost 0 bases, leaving 7 bases of the junction unmatched. CDR3 size: 16 residues. CDR3 residues: CASSQEVAGGQNEQFF. In nucleotides, the CDR3 is TGCGCCAGCAGCCAAGAGGTTGCGGGGGGGCAGAATGAGCAGTTCTTC.

The chain combines TRBV6-1 with TRBJ1-1; TRBD1 aligns across 11 bases. The CDR3 is 13 residues long. Trimming removed 6 bases from V and 10 bases from J; junction bases left unmatched: 7. CDR1 and CDR2 from the germline V gene are MNHNS and SASEGT. Here the CDR3 reads CASSQGQGAGAFF. The CDR3 region has the DNA TGTGCCAGCAGCCAAGGACAGGGGGCTGGAGCTTTCTTT.

The chain carries TRBV14 and TRBJ2-3, with D maybe TRBD1 (6 bases). Germline V gene sequence: CDR1 SGHDN, CDR2 FVKESK. The CDR3 runs to 14 residues. V shed 3 bases and J shed 2 bases, with 9 bases lying between them. The DNA of the CDR3 is TGTGCCAGCAGCCACCGGGACACCACAGATACGCAGTATTTT. This gives the protein CASSHRDTTDTQYF.

The chain carries TRBV2 and TRBJ2-7; perhaps TRBD1 as D (5 bases). The CDR3 is 13 amino acids. The germline V and J ends were trimmed by 4 bases and 1 base, with 8 bases remaining between them. Germline V CDR1 and CDR2: SNHLY, FYNNEI. CDR3 DNA sequence: TGTGCCAGCAGTGGGGGCGTATCCTACGAGCAGTACTTC. This translates into CASSGGVSYEQYF.

V gene TRBV28 combines with J gene TRBJ1-3; D is perhaps TRBD1 (5 bases). The ends were cut back, 6 bases at V and 2 bases at J, with 8 bases in the middle. Looked up from germline, CDR1 is MDHEN and CDR2 is SYDVKM. The CDR3 contains 13 residues. The CDR3 loop reads CASRQATGNTIYF. The CDR3, as DNA: TGTGCCAGCAGACAGGCAACTGGAAACACCATATATTTT.

The chain carries TRBV29-1 and TRBJ1-2, with D possibly TRBD1 on 5 matching bases. The V end lost 6 bases, the J end lost 5 bases, and 19 bases lay between the germline ends. The CDR3 sequence is 14 residues long. CDR1 is SQVTM and CDR2 is ANQGSEA in the germline V gene. DNA of the CDR3: TGCAGCGTCTCAAGGATGGGGGGTGGGTATGGCTACACCTTC. Translating it yields CSVSRMGGGYGYTF.

Written as DNA, the CDR3 is TGTGCCAGCAGCTCGACAGGGCCAGAAGATAATTCACCCCTCCACTTT. Translating it yields CASSSTGPEDNSPLHF. This sequence joins TRBV7-8 and TRBJ1-6, with 7 nucleotides matching TRBD1. The junction had 8 bases not matched to a gene; V was cut back by 4 bases and J by 5 bases. CDR1 and CDR2 (germline): SGHVS, FQNEAQ. This CDR3 spans 16 amino acids.